Listed here are 5 T cell receptor beta chains from one sample, sequenced in a study of cytomegalovirus exposure and HLA in healthy donors. PCR was performed using 60 Vbeta and 13 Jbeta primers. Sequenced by immunoSEQ multiplex PCR; TCRdb stores in-frame clones only, minus some. The sample gives over 75,000 clones, 65% to 85% of which show up once; 2.4% is in the top ten. The specimen sequenced was PBMCs. The receptors were gathered from a woman between 50 and 59 years old in good health and CMV-seronegative.

This clone was seen a handful of times. The gene calls are TRBV10-3 and TRBJ1-1; D ambiguous. The CDR3 runs 11 residues. Trimming cost V 3 bases and J 4 bases, with 3 bases left between them. Germline CDR1 and CDR2: ENHRY and SYGVKD. DNA of the CDR3: TGTGCCATCAGTGACGGCACTGAAGCTTTCTTT. Residues: CAISDGTEAFF.

V usage is TRBV28 and J usage is TRBJ2-2, with 11 bases aligning to TRBD2. This CDR3 has 16 residues. The V segment lost 3 bases and the J segment 5 bases; nucleotides outside the gene matches: 5. Germline CDR1 is MDHEN and CDR2 is SYDVKM. The CDR3 reads CASSFPGTSGTGELFF. The DNA of the CDR3 is TGTGCCAGCAGTTTCCCAGGGACTAGCGGAACCGGGGAGCTGTTTTTT.

This clone appeared a few times. V gene TRBV6-5 combines with J gene TRBJ1-2; 10 bases map to TRBD1. CDR1 and CDR2 from the germline V gene are MNHEY and SVGAGI. Trimming at V came to 4 bases and at J to 4 bases, leaving 6 bases not matched to a gene. This CDR3 is 15 amino acids long. CDR3 nucleotide sequence: TGTGCCAGCAGTTCGGACAGGGGGAGGACCTATGGCTACACCTTC. This codes for CASSSDRGRTYGYTF.

J is TRBJ2-7 and V is TRBV5-6, with 10 bases aligning to TRBD1. Germline V gene lookup returns CDR1 SGHDT and CDR2 YYEEEE. The CDR3 is 13 residues long. V dropped 3 bases and J dropped 5; count of bases not matched to a gene: 2. As DNA, the CDR3 is TGTGCCAGCAGCTGGGACAGGGGCAACGAGCAGTACGTC. It codes for CASSWDRGNEQYV.

V usage is TRBV19 and J usage is TRBJ2-7, with 11 bases that match TRBD2. The V segment lost 5 bases and the J segment 4 bases; nucleotides outside the gene matches: 4. The length of the CDR3 is 14 residues. CDR1 is LNHDA, CDR2 SQIVND, per germline (reference sequence). CDR3: CASSPGLADYEQYF. Written as DNA, the CDR3 is TGTGCCAGTAGTCCGGGACTAGCGGATTACGAGCAGTACTTC.